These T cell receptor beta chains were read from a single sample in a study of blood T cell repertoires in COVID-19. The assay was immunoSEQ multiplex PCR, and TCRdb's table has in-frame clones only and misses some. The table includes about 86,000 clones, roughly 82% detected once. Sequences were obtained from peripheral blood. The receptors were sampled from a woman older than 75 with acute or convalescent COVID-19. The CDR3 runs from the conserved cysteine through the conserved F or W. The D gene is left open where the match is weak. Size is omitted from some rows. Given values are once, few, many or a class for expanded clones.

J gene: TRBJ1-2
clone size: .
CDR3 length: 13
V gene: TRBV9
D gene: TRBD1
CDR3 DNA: TGTGCCAGCAGCGTACCACCGGGACAGAACTTTGCCTTC
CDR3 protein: CASSVPPGQNFAF

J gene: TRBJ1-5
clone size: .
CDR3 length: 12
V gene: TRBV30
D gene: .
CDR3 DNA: TGTGCCTGGGGGAGTTCCAATCAGCCCCAGCATTTT
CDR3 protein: CAWGSSNQPQHF

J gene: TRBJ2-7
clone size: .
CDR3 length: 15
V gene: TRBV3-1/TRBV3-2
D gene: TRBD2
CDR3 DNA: TGTGCCAGCAGCCAAGAGACTAGCGGGAGACACGAGCAGTACTTC
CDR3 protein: CASSQETSGRHEQYF

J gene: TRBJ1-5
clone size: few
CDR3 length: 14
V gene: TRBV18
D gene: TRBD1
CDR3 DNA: TGTGCCAGCTCAGCGGGGACAGGGGATCAGCCCCAGCATTTT
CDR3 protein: CASSAGTGDQPQHF

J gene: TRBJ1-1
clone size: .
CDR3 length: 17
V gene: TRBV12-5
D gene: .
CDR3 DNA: TGTGCTAGTGGTTTGGTACTAGGGTCTAATGATCACACTGAAGCTTTCTTT
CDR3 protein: CASGLVLGSNDHTEAFF

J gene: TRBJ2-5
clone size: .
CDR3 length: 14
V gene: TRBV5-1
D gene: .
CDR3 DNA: TGCGCCAGCAAACCCGGGACTCACCCAGAGACCCAGTACTTC
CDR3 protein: CASKPGTHPETQYF

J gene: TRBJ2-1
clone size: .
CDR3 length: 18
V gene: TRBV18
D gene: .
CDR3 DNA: TGTGCCAGCTCACCCGGGGGCTGGGAGGGCCTTGCGTACAATGAGCAGTTCTTC
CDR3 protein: CASSPGGWEGLAYNEQFF

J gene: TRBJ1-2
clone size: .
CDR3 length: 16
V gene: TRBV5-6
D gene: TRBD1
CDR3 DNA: TGTGCCAGCAGCTTCGGGACAGGCCTACGGAACTATGGCTACACCTTC
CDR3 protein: CASSFGTGLRNYGYTF

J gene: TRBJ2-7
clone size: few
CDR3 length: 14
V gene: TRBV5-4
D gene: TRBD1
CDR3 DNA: TGTGCCAGCAGCGAAGGGACAGACCTCTACGAGCAGTACTTC
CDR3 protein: CASSEGTDLYEQYF

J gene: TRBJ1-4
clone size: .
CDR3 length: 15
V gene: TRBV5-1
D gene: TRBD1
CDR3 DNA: TGCGCCAGCAGCCCACCCGGACAGGCTAATGAAAAACTGTTTTTT
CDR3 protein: CASSPPGQANEKLFF

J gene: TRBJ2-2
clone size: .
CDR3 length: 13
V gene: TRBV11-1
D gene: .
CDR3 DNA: TGTGCCAGCAGCGGAAACAGGGTTGGGGAGCTGTTTTTT
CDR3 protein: CASSGNRVGELFF

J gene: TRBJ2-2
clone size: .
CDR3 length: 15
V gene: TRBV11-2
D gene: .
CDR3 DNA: TGTGCCAGCAGCCTCTCGGAGGCGAACACCGGGGAGCTGTTTTTT
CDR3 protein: CASSLSEANTGELFF

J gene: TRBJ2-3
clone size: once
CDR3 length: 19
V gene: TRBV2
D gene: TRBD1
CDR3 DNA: TGTGCCAGCAGCACCCAAACCGCCGGGACAGGATTCCTCGAAGATACGCAGTATTTT
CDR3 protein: CASSTQTAGTGFLEDTQYF

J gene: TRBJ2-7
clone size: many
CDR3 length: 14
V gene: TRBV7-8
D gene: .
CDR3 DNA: TGTGCCAGCAGCCCGGGTCTCCCCACCTACGAGCAGTACTTC
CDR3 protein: CASSPGLPTYEQYF

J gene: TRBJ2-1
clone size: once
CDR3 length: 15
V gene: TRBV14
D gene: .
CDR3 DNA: TGTGCCAGCAGCCATGGACTATTAGTGGGTAATGAGCAGTTCTTC
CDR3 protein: CASSHGLLVGNEQFF

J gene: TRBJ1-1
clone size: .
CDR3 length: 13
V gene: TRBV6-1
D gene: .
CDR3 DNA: TGTGCCAGCAGTGAGGGCTTGCGTCTAAAAGCTTTCTTT
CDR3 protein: CASSEGLRLKAFF

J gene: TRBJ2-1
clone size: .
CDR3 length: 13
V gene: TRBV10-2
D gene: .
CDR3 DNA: TGCGCCAGCAGGGCCCATCCTAGCTCTGAGCAGTTCTTC
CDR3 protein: CASRAHPSSEQFF

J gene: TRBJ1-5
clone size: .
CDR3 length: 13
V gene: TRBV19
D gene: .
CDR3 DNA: TGTGCCAGTAGCCGGGGGGGCAATCAGCCCCAGCATTTT
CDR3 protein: CASSRGGNQPQHF

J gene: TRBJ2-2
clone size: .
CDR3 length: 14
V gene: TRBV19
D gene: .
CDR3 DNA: TGTGCCAGCCACCGGGACTTCAACACCGGGGAGCTGTTTTTT
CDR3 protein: CASHRDFNTGELFF

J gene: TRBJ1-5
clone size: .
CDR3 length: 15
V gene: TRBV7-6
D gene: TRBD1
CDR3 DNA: TGTGCCAGCAGATTGACAGGGGACCGCAATCAGCCCCAGCATTTT
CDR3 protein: CASRLTGDRNQPQHF

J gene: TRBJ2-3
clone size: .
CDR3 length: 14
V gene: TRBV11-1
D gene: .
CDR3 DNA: TGTGCCAGCAGCCTCCGGGGGTTCACAGATACGCAGTATTTT
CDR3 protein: CASSLRGFTDTQYF

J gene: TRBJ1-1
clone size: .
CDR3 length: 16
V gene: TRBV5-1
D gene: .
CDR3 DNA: TGCGCCAGCAGCTTGGATGTAGGGTCTGTGGGGCTTGAAGCTTTCTTT
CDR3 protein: CASSLDVGSVGLEAFF

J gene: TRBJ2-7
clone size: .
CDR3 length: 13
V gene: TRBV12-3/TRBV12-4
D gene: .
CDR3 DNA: TGTGCCAGCAGTTCCCGGGGGACCTACGAGCAGTACTTC
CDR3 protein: CASSSRGTYEQYF

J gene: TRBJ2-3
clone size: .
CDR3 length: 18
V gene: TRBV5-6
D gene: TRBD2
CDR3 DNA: TGTGCCAGCAGCGCACGACCTAGCGGGAGGTTTAGCACAGATACGCAGTATTTT
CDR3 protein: CASSARPSGRFSTDTQYF

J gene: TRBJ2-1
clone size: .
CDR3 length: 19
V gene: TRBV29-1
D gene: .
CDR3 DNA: TGCAGCGTTGGCATCGACAGGTTTAACCACGTGAGCTCCTACAATGAGCAGTTCTTC
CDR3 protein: CSVGIDRFNHVSSYNEQFF

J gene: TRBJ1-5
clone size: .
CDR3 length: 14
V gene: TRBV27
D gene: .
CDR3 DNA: TGTGCCAGCATTACGTGGGCAGGGGAGCAGCCCCAGCATTTT
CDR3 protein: CASITWAGEQPQHF

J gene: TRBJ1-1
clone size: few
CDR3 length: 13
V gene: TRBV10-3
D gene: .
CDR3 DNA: TGTGCCATCAGCTATACGTGGAACACTGAAGCTTTCTTT
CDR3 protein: CAISYTWNTEAFF

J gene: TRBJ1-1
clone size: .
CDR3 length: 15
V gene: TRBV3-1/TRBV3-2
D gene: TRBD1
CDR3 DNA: TGTGCCAGCAGCCCGGGGGCGGGACAGGGTACTGAAGCTTTCTTT
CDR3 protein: CASSPGAGQGTEAFF

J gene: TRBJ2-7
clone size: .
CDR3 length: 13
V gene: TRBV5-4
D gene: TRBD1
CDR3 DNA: TGTGCCAGCAGCTGGACAGGGATGGGCGAGCAGTACTTC
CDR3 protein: CASSWTGMGEQYF

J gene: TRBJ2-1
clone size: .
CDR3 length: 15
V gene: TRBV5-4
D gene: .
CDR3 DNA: TGTGCCAGCAGCTTCGACCGGAGCTCCTACAATGAGCAGTTCTTC
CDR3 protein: CASSFDRSSYNEQFF

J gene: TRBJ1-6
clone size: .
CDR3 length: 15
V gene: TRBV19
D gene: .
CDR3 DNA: TGTGCCAGTAGCGTCGCCGCGCAGGCTAATTCACCCCTCCACTTT
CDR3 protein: CASSVAAQANSPLHF

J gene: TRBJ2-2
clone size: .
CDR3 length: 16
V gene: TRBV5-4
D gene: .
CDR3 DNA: TGTGCCAGCAGCAAGCCGGGCAGGGGCGACGCCGGGGAGCTGTTTTTT
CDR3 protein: CASSKPGRGDAGELFF

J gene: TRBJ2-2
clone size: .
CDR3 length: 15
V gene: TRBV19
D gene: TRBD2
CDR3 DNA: TGTGCCAGTAGGATAGCGGGAGGGAACACCGGGGAGCTGTTTTTT
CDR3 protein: CASRIAGGNTGELFF

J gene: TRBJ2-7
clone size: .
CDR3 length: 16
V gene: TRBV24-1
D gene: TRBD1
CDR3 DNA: TGTGCCACCAGTGATCCGACAGGGAAGCTTGGCTACGAGCAGTACTTC
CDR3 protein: CATSDPTGKLGYEQYF

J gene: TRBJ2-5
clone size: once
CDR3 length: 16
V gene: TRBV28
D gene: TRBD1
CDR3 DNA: TGTGCCAGCAGTTCCCCCGGGACAGGGGCGCGAGAGACCCAGTACTTC
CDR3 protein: CASSSPGTGARETQYF

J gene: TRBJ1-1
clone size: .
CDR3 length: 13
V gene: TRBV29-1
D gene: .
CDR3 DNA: TGCAGCGTTGGACCCCGGACGGGGACTGAAGCTTTCTTT
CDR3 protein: CSVGPRTGTEAFF

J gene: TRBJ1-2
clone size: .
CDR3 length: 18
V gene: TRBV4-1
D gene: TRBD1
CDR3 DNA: TGCGCCAGCAGCCAAGTTCATCGGCTACAGGGGAAGCTCGATGGCTACACCTTC
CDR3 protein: CASSQVHRLQGKLDGYTF

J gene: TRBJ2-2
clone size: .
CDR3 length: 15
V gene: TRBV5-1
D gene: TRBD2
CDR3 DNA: TGCGCCAGCAAGCGGGGAGGCTCGAACACCGGGGAGCTGTTTTTT
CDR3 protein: CASKRGGSNTGELFF

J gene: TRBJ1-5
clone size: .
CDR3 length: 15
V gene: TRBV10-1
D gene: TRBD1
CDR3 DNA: TGCGCCAGCAGGATGGACAGGGAATTCAATCAGCCCCAGCATTTT
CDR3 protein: CASRMDREFNQPQHF

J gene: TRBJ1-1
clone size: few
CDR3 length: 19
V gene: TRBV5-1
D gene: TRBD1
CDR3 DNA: TGCGCCAGCAGCTTGGAGGGGGCCGGGGGCGCGGTAATGAACACTGAAGCTTTCTTT
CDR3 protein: CASSLEGAGGAVMNTEAFF

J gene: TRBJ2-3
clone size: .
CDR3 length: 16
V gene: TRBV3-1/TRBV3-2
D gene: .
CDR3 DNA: TGTGCCAGCAGCCTCCTGGGCGGTAGCGGAACAGATACGCAGTATTTT
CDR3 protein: CASSLLGGSGTDTQYF

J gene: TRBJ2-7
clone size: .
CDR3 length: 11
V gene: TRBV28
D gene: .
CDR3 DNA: TGTGCCAGCAGTTCGGGCTACGAGCAGTACTTC
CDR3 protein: CASSSGYEQYF

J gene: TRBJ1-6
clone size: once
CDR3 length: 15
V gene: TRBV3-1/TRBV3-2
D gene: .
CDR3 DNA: TGTGCCAGCAGCCAAGGGGACATCTATAATTCACCCCTCCACTTT
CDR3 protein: CASSQGDIYNSPLHF

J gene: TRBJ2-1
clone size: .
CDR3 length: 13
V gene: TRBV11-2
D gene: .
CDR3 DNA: TGTGCCAGCAGCTTAGTTCTAGGAGGTGAGCAGTTCTTC
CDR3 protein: CASSLVLGGEQFF

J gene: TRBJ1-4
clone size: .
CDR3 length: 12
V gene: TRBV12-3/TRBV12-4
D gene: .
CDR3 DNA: TGTGCCAGCAGTTTTGACATAAGAGGGCTGTTTTTT
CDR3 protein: CASSFDIRGLFF

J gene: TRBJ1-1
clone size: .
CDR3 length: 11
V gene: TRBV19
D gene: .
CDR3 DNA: TGTGCCAGTAGCCTATTCACTGAAGCTTTCTTT
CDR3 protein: CASSLFTEAFF

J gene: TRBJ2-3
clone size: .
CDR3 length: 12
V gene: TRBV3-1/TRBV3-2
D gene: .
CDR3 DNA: TGTGCCAGCAGCTCCTTCCCGGATACGCAGTATTTT
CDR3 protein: CASSSFPDTQYF

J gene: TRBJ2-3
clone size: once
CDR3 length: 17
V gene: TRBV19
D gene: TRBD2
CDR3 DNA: TGTGCCAGTAGTATAGGTCGAGCGGGATGGGGCACAGATACGCAGTATTTT
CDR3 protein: CASSIGRAGWGTDTQYF

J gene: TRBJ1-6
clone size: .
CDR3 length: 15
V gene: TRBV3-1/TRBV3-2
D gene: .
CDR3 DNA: TGTGCCAGCAGCCCCGGAGGCTCCGGAGGATCACCCCTCCACTTT
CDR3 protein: CASSPGGSGGSPLHF

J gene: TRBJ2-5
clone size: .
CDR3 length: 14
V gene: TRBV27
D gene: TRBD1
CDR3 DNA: TGTGCCAGCAGTTACAGGGGGAAACAAGAGACCCAGTACTTC
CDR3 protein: CASSYRGKQETQYF

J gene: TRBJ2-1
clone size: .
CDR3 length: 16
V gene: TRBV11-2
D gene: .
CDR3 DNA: TGTGCCAGCAGCCCAGTGGGGGGACCCCAGCGTAATGAGCAGTTCTTC
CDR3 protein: CASSPVGGPQRNEQFF

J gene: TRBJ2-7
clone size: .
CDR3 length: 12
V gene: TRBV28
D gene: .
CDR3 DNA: TGTGCCAGCAGTTCAGGTACTTACGAGCAGTACTTC
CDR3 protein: CASSSGTYEQYF

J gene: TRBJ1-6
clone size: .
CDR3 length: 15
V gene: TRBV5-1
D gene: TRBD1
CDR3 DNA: TGCGCCAGCAGCTTGCTCCAGGGGGAATATTCACCCCTCCACTTT
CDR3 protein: CASSLLQGEYSPLHF

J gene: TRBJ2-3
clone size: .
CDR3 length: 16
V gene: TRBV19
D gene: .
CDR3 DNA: TGTGCCACTCATTCCGTGGGGGGGGGCCCCACAGATACGCAGTATTTT
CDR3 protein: CATHSVGGGPTDTQYF

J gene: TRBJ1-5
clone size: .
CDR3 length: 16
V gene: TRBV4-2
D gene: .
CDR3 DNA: TGTGCCAGCAGCCAGGTCGGAATTCCCGGAGATCAGCCCCAGCATTTT
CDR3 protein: CASSQVGIPGDQPQHF

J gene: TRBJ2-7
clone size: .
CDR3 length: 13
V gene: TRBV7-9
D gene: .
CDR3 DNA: TGTGCCAGCAGCTTAGGGGAGTCCCACGAGCAGTACTTC
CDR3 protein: CASSLGESHEQYF

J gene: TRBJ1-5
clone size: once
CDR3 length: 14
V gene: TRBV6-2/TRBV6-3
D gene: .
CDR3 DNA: TGTGCCAGCAGTTACGCAGGCCGGCGTCAGCCCCAGCATTTT
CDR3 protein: CASSYAGRRQPQHF

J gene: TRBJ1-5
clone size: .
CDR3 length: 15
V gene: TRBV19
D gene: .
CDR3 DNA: TGTGCCAGTAGTATCTACCCGAATGCAAATCAGCCCCAGCATTTT
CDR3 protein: CASSIYPNANQPQHF

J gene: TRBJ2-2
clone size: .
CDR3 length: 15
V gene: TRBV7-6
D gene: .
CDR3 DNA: TGTGCCAGCAGCCCGCAAGGACAGATCACCGGGGAGCTGTTTTTT
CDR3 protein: CASSPQGQITGELFF

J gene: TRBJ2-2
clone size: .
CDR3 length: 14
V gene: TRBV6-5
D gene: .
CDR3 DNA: TGTGCCAGCAGGTCACCAGGTTCCACCGGGGAGCTGTTTTTT
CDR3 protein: CASRSPGSTGELFF